Following are 10 T cell receptor beta chains from one sample sequenced in a study of blood T cell repertoires in COVID-19. Using immunoSEQ multiplex PCR, the repertoire was profiled, and TCRdb retains in-frame clones only, with some absent. The profile shows about 200,000 clones, about 85% of them singletons. Sequenced input: peripheral blood. Receptors originate from a woman of 80 years or more with acute or convalescent COVID-19.

This chain joins TRBV6-6 and TRBJ2-1, with 11 bases identical to TRBD2. V lost 2 bases, J lost 9 bases, and 6 bases stayed unmatched. The CDR3 runs 15 residues. The germline CDR1 and CDR2 sequences are MNHNY and SVGAGI (reference sequence). CDR3 coding DNA: TGTGCCAGCAGTTACATAGCGGGAGGGGGTGTTGAGCAGTTCTTC. It translates to CASSYIAGGGVEQFF.

The chain links TRBV6-6 to TRBJ2-5; tentative D call: TRBD2 (6 bases). V lost 5 bases and J 2 bases, leaving 12 bases between the germline ends. The germline V gene encodes CDR1 MNHNY and CDR2 SVGAGI (reference sequence). The CDR3 is 14 residues long. CDR3 nucleotide sequence: TGTGCCAGCAGTCCCTCTAGCGCGCAAGAGACCCAGTACTTC. This encodes CASSPSSAQETQYF.

This clone occurred once. The chain is built from TRBV2 and TRBJ2-3; TRBD1 matches at 7 bases. CDR1 and CDR2 (germline): SNHLY, FYNNEI. The length of the CDR3 is 14 residues. Trimming cost V 4 bases and J 3 bases; bases outside gene matches: 4. This CDR3 is CASSGQGPTDTQYF. The CDR3 nucleotides read TGTGCCAGCAGTGGACAGGGTCCGACAGATACGCAGTATTTT.

The chain carries TRBV6-1 and TRBJ2-1; 9 bases fit TRBD1. The CDR3 runs to 15 residues. The V segment lost 1 base and the J segment 7 bases; nucleotides outside the gene matches: 5. Germline CDR1 and CDR2: MNHNS and SASEGT. CDR3 coding DNA: TGTGCCAGCAGTGAAGGAGGGGACAGGGATAATGAGCAGTTCTTC. Amino acids: CASSEGGDRDNEQFF.

The rearrangement joins TRBV28 to TRBJ1-5, with TRBD1 as a possible D gene (6 bases). Trimming cost V 6 bases and J 0 bases, with 12 bases left between them. The germline CDR1 and CDR2 sequences are MDHEN and SYDVKM. The CDR3 runs 15 residues. The CDR3 spells CASRPGQFSNQPQHF. CDR3 DNA sequence: TGTGCCAGCAGACCAGGACAGTTTAGCAATCAGCCCCAGCATTTT.

Written as DNA, the CDR3 is TGTGCCAGCAGTTTATTAGGCTGGGGACAGGGAATCGGGACCCAGTACTTC. This translates into CASSLLGWGQGIGTQYF. J is TRBJ2-5 and V is TRBV28; 9 nucleotides align to TRBD1. The CDR3 is 17 amino acids. Trimming removed 1 base from V and 7 bases from J; junction bases left unmatched: 13. CDR1 is MDHEN and CDR2 is SYDVKM in the germline V gene.

The gene calls are TRBV6-2 or TRBV6-3 and TRBJ2-1, with TRBD2 identical over 11 bases. Germline loops: CDR1 MNHEY, CDR2 SVGEGT. The CDR3 is 18 amino acids. With V trimmed by 4 bases and J by 2 bases, 10 bases remained unmatched. Here the CDR3 reads CASSLASGRKLTYNEQFF. CDR3 DNA: TGTGCCAGCAGTTTGGCTAGCGGGAGGAAGTTGACCTACAATGAGCAGTTCTTC.

The V gene is TRBV9, the J gene TRBJ2-1; 8 bases are shared with TRBD1. V dropped 5 bases and J dropped 3; count of bases not matched to a gene: 7. The germline V gene encodes CDR1 SGDLS and CDR2 YYNGEE. The length of the CDR3 is 15 residues. The DNA for the CDR3 is TGTGCCAGCAGTCGCGCAGGGGGCGTCTACAATGAGCAGTTCTTC. Translating it yields CASSRAGGVYNEQFF.

The rearrangement joins TRBV5-6 to TRBJ1-3, with D possibly matching TRBD1 (6 bases). Trimming removed 5 bases from V and 2 bases from J, with 11 bases in between. CDR3 length: 14 amino acids. CDR1 is SGHDT, CDR2 YYEEEE, per germline. In DNA form, the CDR3 reads TGTGCCAGCAGGGAACAGGGCGCTGGAAACACCATATATTTT. It specifies CASREQGAGNTIYF.

V and J are TRBV24-1 and TRBJ2-2; 7 bases agree with TRBD1. Germline CDR1 KGHDR, CDR2 SFDVKD. The CDR3 is 17 amino acids. V lost 5 bases to trimming and J lost 5 bases; unmatched junction nucleotides: 13. The CDR3 DNA follows: TGTGCCACCAGTGGGACAGAAAAGGGGGCGCGGACCGGGGAGCTGTTTTTT. This gives the protein CATSGTEKGARTGELFF.